The 20 T cell receptor beta chains listed next were all sequenced from one sample in a study of cytomegalovirus exposure and HLA in healthy donors. The PCR contained 60 Vbeta and 13 Jbeta primers. Profiled with immunoSEQ multiplex PCR; TCRdb holds only in-frame clones, not every one. This repertoire includes some 41,000 clones. Sequencing was carried out using PBMCs. The source of these receptors is a man aged 30 to 45 in good health and CMV-seronegative.

CDR3 bases: TGTGCCACCCCCCGCGGTACGGTTGGAGGCTACACCTTC. It is translated as CATPRGTVGGYTF. V is TRBV7-2 and J is TRBJ1-2; D is unclear. With 10 bases removed from V and 8 bases from J, the gap between germline ends came to 20 bases. From germline, CDR1 is SGHTA and CDR2 FQGNSA. This CDR3 spans 13 amino acids.

The genes are TRBV4-3 and TRBJ2-3; possible D gene TRBD2, 6 bases. V lost 5 bases, J lost 0 bases, and 12 bases lay in between. The CDR3 is 15 amino acids. CDR1 LGHNA and CDR2 YSLEER come from the germline V gene. The CDR3 spells CASSTRGTSTDTQYF. The CDR3 region has the DNA TGCGCCAGCAGCACCCGGGGGACCAGCACAGATACGCAGTATTTT.

V is TRBV9 and J is TRBJ2-1; D gene uncertain. The CDR3 totals 15 residues. Per germline, CDR1 SGDLS and CDR2 YYNGEE. V lost 0 bases and J lost 5, with 12 bases in between. CDR3 sequence reads: CASSVAGVADNEQFF. The CDR3 nucleotides read TGTGCCAGCAGCGTAGCCGGAGTCGCCGACAATGAGCAGTTCTTC.

The chain couples TRBV9 to TRBJ2-7; TRBD1 matches at 7 bases. This CDR3 has 15 residues. The J segment lost 0 bases and the V segment lost 4 bases, leaving 7 bases of the junction unmatched. Germline V gene lookup returns CDR1 SGDLS and CDR2 YYNGEE. The CDR3 bases are TGTGCCAGCAGCATTACAGGGGCCAACTCCTACGAGCAGTACTTC. Translating it yields CASSITGANSYEQYF.

CDR3 protein: CASSYLISGLDSPLHF. The CDR3, as DNA: TGTGCCAGCAGTTACCTCATATCAGGGTTGGATTCACCCCTCCACTTT. The chain has TRBV6-5 and TRBJ1-6, with a tentative D call TRBD1 (5 bases). Trimming took 2 bases from V and 8 from J, leaving 16 bases between them. This CDR3 spans 16 amino acids. Germline V gene lookup returns CDR1 MNHEY and CDR2 SVGAGI.

The chain combines TRBV18 with TRBJ1-2; TRBD1 matches at 9 bases. This CDR3 is built from 16 residues. Per germline, CDR1 KGHSH and CDR2 LQKENI. V was pared by 3 bases and J by 4 bases, with 9 bases of the junction left unmatched. The CDR3 sequence: CASSPRDRERVYGYTF. In DNA, the CDR3 is TGTGCCAGCTCACCCAGGGACAGGGAAAGGGTCTATGGCTACACCTTC.

The chain combines TRBV6-4 with TRBJ2-2; TRBD2 aligns across 7 bases. This CDR3 region has 14 residues. Germline V CDR1 and CDR2: MRHNA, SNTAGT. V shed 7 bases, J shed 0 bases, and the junction held 2 bases outside the gene matches. The chain's CDR3 is CASKGRANTGELFF. CDR3 in DNA: TGTGCCAGCAAAGGGAGGGCGAACACCGGGGAGCTGTTTTTT.

This sequence joins TRBV4-3 and TRBJ1-3, with TRBD1 as a possible D gene (5 bases). CDR3 length: 15 amino acids. Trimming shortened V by 3 bases and J by 2 bases, and 11 bases separated the two germline ends. Germline loops: CDR1 LGHNA, CDR2 YSLEER. The chain's CDR3 is CASSQEGRAGNTIYF. The CDR3 DNA reads as TGCGCCAGCAGCCAGGAGGGCAGGGCTGGAAACACCATATATTTT.

This chain uses TRBV5-1 with TRBJ2-3; D may be TRBD2 (5 bases). V shed 4 bases and J shed 3 bases, with 9 bases lying between them. This CDR3 is built from 13 residues. Per germline, CDR1 SGHRS and CDR2 YFSETQ. The CDR3 DNA sequence: TGCGCCAGCAGCCCGGGATCTACAGATACGCAGTATTTT. This encodes CASSPGSTDTQYF.

Here the CDR3 DNA reads TGTGCCAGCAGCACATTAGCGGGAGGGGCAGATACGCAGTATTTT. This sequence encodes CASSTLAGGADTQYF. This chain links TRBV11-2 with TRBJ2-3; 11 bases line up with TRBD2. Germline-derived CDR1 and CDR2 are SGHAT and FQNNGV. The junction had 5 bases not matched to a gene; V was cut back by 5 bases and J by 4 bases. This CDR3 has 15 amino acids.

CDR3 region: CASSGNRAYGYTF. The CDR3 coding sequence is TGTGCCAGCAGCGGGAACAGGGCCTATGGCTACACCTTC. The chain links TRBV5-5 to TRBJ1-2; maybe TRBD1 (6 bases). Germline loops: CDR1 SGHKS, CDR2 YYEKEE (reference sequence). The CDR3 contains 13 residues. With 4 bases removed from V and 4 bases from J, the gap between germline ends came to 11 bases.

The rearrangement joins TRBV29-1 to TRBJ2-5, with TRBD2 matching 8 bases. The J call is in doubt because the DNA end fits TRBJ2-7 better. The CDR3 covers 14 residues. Germline CDR1 SQVTM, CDR2 ANQGSEA. This CDR3 is CSVAAGGVGYEQYF. The CDR3 region has the DNA TGCAGCGTTGCGGCGGGGGGAGTGGGCTACGAGCAGTACTTC.

The rearrangement joins TRBV10-1 to TRBJ1-1; 9 bases are shared with TRBD1. Germline lookup yields CDR1 WNHNN and CDR2 SYGVQD (reference sequence). Germline trimming cut 6 bases from V and 0 bases from J; bases unmatched to any gene: 11. This CDR3 is built from 17 residues. The CDR3: CASSPTLGQGMNTEAFF. Written as DNA, the CDR3 is TGCGCCAGCAGCCCGACGCTGGGACAGGGAATGAACACTGAAGCTTTCTTT.

The genes are TRBV5-1 and TRBJ2-7; 8 nucleotides line up with TRBD1. The junction had 6 bases not matched to a gene; V was cut back by 4 bases and J by 0 bases. Germline-derived CDR1 and CDR2 are SGHRS and YFSETQ. CDR3 size: 15 residues. CDR3 residues: CASSPWTGLSYEQYF. The CDR3 region has the DNA TGCGCCAGCAGCCCCTGGACAGGGCTCTCCTACGAGCAGTACTTC. The full variable domain, completed using reference TRBV5-1 and TRBJ2-7, is KAGVTQTPRYLIKTRGQQVTLSCSPISGHRSVSWYQQTPGQGLQFLFEYFSETQRNKGNFPGRFSGRQFSNSRSEMNVSTLELGDSALYLCASSPWTGLSYEQYFGPGTRLTVT.

The CDR3 DNA follows: TGCGCCAGCAGCCTACGCCACACCTACGAGCAGTACTTC. Residues: CASSLRHTYEQYF. V is TRBV4-1 and J is TRBJ2-7; D is undetermined. The CDR3 sequence is 13 residues long. In germline, CDR1 is MGHRA, CDR2 YSYEKL. V lost 4 bases and J 2 bases, leaving 9 bases between the germline ends.

The chain couples TRBV6-1 to TRBJ2-1, with 9 positions matching TRBD1. Looked up from germline, CDR1 is MNHNS and CDR2 is SASEGT. With V trimmed by 5 bases and J by 6 bases, 5 bases remained unmatched. The CDR3 contains 14 residues. CDR3 sequence (DNA): TGTGCCAGCAGTCCGGGACAGGGTCCCAATGAGCAGTTCTTC. It is translated as CASSPGQGPNEQFF.

The chain combines TRBV6-5 with TRBJ1-2; tentatively, D is TRBD1 (6 bases). CDR3 length: 16 amino acids. V was trimmed by 1 base and J by 2 bases, leaving 14 bases between them. CDR1 is MNHEY, CDR2 SVGAGI, per germline. Written as DNA, the CDR3 is TGTGCCAGCAGTTACTTTTCCAGGGGCACCAACTATGGCTACACCTTC. Amino acid sequence: CASSYFSRGTNYGYTF.

This clone ranks as medium-sized (0.01 to 0.1%) in terms of frequency. The chain joins TRBV2 to TRBJ1-3; 9 bases are shared with TRBD1. CDR1 is SNHLY and CDR2 is FYNNEI in the germline V gene. The CDR3 covers 19 residues. V lost 3 bases and J lost 4; bases outside the gene matches: 16. The CDR3 spells CASSERESGQGRGGNTIYF. DNA of the CDR3: TGTGCCAGCAGTGAGAGGGAATCCGGACAGGGGAGAGGCGGAAACACCATATATTTT.

This chain uses TRBV6-5 with TRBJ2-1, with 7 bases identical to TRBD1. The ends lost 5 bases at V and 5 bases at J; junction bases unmatched: 9. Germline lookup yields CDR1 MNHEY and CDR2 SVGAGI. This CDR3 is built from 15 residues. The CDR3 DNA sequence: TGTGCCAGCAGTACCTCAGGGGGAAGCCACAATGAGCAGTTCTTC. Its protein is CASSTSGGSHNEQFF.

This chain uses TRBV11-2 with TRBJ2-7; D not certain. The CDR3 extends over 14 amino acids. Per the germline V gene, CDR1 is SGHAT and CDR2 is FQNNGV. Trimming took off 2 bases at V and 0 bases at J, with 8 bases between the two ends. The CDR3 reads CASSLRSSSYEQYF. CDR3 bases: TGTGCCAGCAGCTTACGGAGTAGCTCCTACGAGCAGTACTTC.